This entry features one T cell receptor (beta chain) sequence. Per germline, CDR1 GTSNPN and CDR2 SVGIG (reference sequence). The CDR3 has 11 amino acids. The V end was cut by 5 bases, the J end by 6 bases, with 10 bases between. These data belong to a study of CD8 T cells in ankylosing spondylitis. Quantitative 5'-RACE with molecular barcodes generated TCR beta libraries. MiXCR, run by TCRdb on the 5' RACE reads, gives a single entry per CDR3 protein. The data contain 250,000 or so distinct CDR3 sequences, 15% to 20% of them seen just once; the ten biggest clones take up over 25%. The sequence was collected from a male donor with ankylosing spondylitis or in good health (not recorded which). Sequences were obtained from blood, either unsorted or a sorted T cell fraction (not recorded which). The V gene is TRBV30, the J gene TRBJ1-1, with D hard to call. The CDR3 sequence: CAWGETSEAFF. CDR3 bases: TGTGCCTGGGGAGAGACCTCTGAAGCTTTCTTT. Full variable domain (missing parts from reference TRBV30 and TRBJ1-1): SQTIHQWPATLVQPVGSPLSLECTVEGTSNPNLYWYRQAAGRGLQLLFYSVGIGQISSEVPQNLSASRPQDRQFILSSKKLLLSDSGFYLCAWGETSEAFFGQGTRLTVV.